The sequence of this TCR beta chain was determined in a study of molecular identifiers for immune sequencing clone quantification. Study context: Replicate RNA came from approximately 20,000 or 98,000 naive CD8 cells and was split five ways, and four parts were sequenced. Findings and caveats of the study: For highly expanded clones, sizes could be underestimated when identical TCR molecules share a barcode.

TCRdb re-derived calls from the PCR reads in MiXCR, one entry per CDR3 protein. The sample records around 460,000 distinct CDR3 sequences, under 30% being singletons. In regard to this clonotype: Its antigen is still unknown.

The CDR3 loop spans 13 amino acids. From germline, CDR1 is SEHNR and CDR2 FQNEAQ (reference sequence). The V gene lost 6 bases and the J gene lost 7 bases, with 13 bases spanning the gap. Sorting recovered naive CD8 T cells on a CD8+CD4-CCR7+CD45RA+ profile. This rearrangement joins TRBV7-9 to TRBJ2-1; tentatively, D is TRBD2 (5 bases). The TCR comes from a human donor in good health. Some libraries in this study had Jurkat cell RNA spiked in. The sequenced material came from naive CD8+ T cells from blood, with Jurkat cell RNA spiked in. Regarding subset: FACS-sorted CD8+CD4-CCR7+CD45RA+ naive T cells. The CDR3 loop reads CASSPPRENEQFF. The CDR3 coding sequence is TGTGCCAGCAGTCCACCACGGGAAAATGAGCAGTTCTTC.